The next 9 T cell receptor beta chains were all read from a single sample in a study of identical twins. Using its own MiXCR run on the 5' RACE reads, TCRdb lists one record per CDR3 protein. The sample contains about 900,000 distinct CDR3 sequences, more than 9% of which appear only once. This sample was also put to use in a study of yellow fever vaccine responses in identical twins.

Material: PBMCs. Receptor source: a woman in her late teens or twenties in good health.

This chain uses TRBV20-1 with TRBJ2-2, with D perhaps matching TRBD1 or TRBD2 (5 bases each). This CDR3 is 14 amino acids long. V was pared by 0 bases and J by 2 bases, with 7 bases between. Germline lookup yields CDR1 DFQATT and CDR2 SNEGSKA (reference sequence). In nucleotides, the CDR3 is TGCAGTGCTAGAGAGAGGGGAAACACCGGGGAGCTGTTTTTT. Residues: CSARERGNTGELFF.

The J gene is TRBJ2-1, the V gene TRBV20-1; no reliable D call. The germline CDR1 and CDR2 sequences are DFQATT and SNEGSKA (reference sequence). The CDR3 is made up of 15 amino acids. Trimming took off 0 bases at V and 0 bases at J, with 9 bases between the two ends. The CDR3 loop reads CSARERLLSYNEQFF. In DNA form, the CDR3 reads TGCAGTGCTAGAGAACGGTTACTCTCCTACAATGAGCAGTTCTTC.

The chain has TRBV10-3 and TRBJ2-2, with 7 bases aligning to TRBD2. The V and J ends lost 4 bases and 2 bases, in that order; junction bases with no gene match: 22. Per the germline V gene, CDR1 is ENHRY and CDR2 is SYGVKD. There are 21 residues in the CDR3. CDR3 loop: CAISGRLLAEDRKRNTGELFF. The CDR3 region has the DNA TGTGCCATCAGTGGGAGGTTGCTAGCGGAGGACCGAAAACGAAACACCGGGGAGCTGTTTTTT.

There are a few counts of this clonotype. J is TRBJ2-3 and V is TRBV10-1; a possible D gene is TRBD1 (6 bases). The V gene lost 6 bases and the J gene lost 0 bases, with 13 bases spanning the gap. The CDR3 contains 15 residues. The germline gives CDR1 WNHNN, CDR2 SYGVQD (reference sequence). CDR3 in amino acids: CASSRAQGSTDTQYF. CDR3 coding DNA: TGCGCCAGCAGCCGAGCACAGGGCAGCACAGATACGCAGTATTTT.

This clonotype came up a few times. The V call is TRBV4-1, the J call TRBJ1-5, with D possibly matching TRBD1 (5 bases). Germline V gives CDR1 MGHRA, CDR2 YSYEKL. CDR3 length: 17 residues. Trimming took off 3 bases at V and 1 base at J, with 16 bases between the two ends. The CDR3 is CASSHMWGEVSNQPQHF. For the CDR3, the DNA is TGCGCCAGCAGCCATATGTGGGGGGAAGTCAGCAATCAGCCCCAGCATTTT.

In nucleotides, the CDR3 is TGTGCCAGCAGTTTATACACACAGGATACTAACTATGGCTACACCTTC. It encodes CASSLYTQDTNYGYTF. V usage is TRBV28 and J usage is TRBJ1-2; D is possibly TRBD1 (5 bases). The ends were cut back, 1 base at V and 0 bases at J, with 12 bases in the middle. The CDR3 consists of 16 residues. Per germline, CDR1 MDHEN and CDR2 SYDVKM.

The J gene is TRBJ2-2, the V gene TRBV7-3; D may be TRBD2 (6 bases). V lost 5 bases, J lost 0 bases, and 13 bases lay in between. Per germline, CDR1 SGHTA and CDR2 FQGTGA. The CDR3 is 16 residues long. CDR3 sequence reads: CASSPAGLANTGELFF. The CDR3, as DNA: TGTGCCAGCAGCCCCGCGGGGCTAGCGAACACCGGGGAGCTGTTTTTT.

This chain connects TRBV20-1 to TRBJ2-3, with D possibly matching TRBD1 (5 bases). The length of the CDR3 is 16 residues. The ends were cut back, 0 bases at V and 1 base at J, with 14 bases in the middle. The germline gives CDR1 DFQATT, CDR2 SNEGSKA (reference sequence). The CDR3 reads CSARENPGIRTDTQYF. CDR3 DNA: TGCAGTGCTAGAGAAAACCCAGGGATTCGCACAGATACGCAGTATTTT.

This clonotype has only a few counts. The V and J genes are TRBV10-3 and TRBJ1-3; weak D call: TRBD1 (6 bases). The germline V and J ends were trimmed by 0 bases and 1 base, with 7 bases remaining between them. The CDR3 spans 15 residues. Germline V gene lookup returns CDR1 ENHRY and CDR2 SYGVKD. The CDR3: CAISESGQSGNTIYF. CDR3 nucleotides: TGTGCCATCAGTGAGTCAGGACAGTCTGGAAACACCATATATTTT.